This paragraph covers one T cell receptor (beta chain) sequence. CDR1 is SEHNR, CDR2 FQNEAQ, per germline (reference sequence). The V and J ends lost 1 base and 7 bases, in that order; junction bases with no gene match: 8. The CDR3 loop spans 16 amino acids. This record belongs to a study of PD-1 blockade in classical Hodgkin lymphoma. Sequencing was performed with immunoSEQ multiplex PCR; in TCRdb, only in-frame clones are kept and a portion is missing. The sample gives 50,000 to 75,000 clones, 70% to 90% of which show up once; around 12% is in the top ten. Relapse after autologous stem cell transplantation occurred in every patient, and brentuximab vedotin exposure varied.

The specimen was peripheral blood mononuclear cells (PBMCs), collected at baseline. The sequence was collected from a human donor with classical Hodgkin lymphoma. The chain combines TRBV7-9 with TRBJ1-4, with 8 bases fitting TRBD1. For the CDR3, the DNA is TGTGCCAGCAGCTTAGAATGGATACAGGGGGGTGAAAAACTGTTTTTT. This gives the protein CASSLEWIQGGEKLFF. Full variable domain (missing parts from reference TRBV7-9 and TRBJ1-4): DTGVSQNPRHKITKRGQNVTFRCDPISEHNRLYWYRQTLGQGPEFLTYFQNEAQLEKSRLLSDRFSAERPKGSFSTLEIQRTEQGDSAMYLCASSLEWIQGGEKLFFGSGTQLSVL.